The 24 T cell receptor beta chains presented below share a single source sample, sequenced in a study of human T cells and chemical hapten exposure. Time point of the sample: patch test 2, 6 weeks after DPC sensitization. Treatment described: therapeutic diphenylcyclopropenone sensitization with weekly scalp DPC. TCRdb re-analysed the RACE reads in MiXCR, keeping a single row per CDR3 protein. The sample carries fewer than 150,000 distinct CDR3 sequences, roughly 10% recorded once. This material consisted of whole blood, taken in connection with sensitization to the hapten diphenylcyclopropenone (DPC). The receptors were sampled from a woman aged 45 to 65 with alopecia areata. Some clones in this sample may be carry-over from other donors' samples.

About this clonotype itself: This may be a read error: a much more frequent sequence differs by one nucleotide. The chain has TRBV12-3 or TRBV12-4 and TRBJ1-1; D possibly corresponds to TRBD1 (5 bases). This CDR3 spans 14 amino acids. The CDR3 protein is CASSPGRQNAEAFF. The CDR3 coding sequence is TGTGCCAGCAGCCCGGGACGGCAGAACGCTGAAGCTTTCTTT.

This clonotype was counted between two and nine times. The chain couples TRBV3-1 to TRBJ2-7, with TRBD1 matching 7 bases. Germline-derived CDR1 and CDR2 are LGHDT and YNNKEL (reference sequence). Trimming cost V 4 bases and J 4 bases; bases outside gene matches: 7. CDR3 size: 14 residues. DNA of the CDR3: TGTGCCAGCAGCCGGTGGACAGGCCGTTACGAGCAGTACTTC. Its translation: CASSRWTGRYEQYF.

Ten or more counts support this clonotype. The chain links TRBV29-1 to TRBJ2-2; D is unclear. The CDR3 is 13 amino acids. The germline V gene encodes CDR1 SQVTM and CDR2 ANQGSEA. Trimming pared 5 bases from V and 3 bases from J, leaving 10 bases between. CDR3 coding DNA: TGCAGCGTTAAGGAGACTTACACCGGGGAGCTGTTTTTT. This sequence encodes CSVKETYTGELFF.

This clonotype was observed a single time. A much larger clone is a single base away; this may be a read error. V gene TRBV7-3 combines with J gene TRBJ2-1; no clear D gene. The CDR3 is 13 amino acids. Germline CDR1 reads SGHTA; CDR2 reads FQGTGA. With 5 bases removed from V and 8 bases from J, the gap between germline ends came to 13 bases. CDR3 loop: CASSVTWADEQFF. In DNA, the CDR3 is TGTGCCAGCAGCGTCACATGGGCGGATGAGCAGTTCTTC.

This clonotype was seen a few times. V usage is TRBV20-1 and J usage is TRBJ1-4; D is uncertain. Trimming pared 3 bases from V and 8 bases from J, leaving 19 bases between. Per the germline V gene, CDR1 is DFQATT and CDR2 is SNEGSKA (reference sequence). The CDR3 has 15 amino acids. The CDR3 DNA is TGCAGTGCTAGCGGCGGGGAGGCCTTAAGGGAAAAACTGTTTTTT. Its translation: CSASGGEALREKLFF.

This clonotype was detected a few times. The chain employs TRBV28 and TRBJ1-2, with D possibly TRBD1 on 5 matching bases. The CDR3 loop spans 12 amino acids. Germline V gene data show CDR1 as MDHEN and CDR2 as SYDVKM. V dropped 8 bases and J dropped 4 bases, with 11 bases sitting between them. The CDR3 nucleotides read TGTGCCAGCGGATCAAGGGGCTATGGCTACACCTTC. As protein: CASGSRGYGYTF.

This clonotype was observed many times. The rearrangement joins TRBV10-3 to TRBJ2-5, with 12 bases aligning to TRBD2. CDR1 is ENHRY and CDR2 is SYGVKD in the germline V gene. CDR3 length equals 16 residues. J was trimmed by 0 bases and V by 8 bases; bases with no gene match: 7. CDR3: CAIGLRLAGDQETQYF. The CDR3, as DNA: TGTGCCATCGGCCTTCGACTAGCGGGAGACCAAGAGACCCAGTACTTC.

The CDR3 nucleotides are TGTGCCAGCAGCTTGTGGGCAGGGGGGACTAATGAAAAACTGTTTTTT. Encoded protein: CASSLWAGGTNEKLFF. This chain joins TRBV7-9 and TRBJ1-4; 7 bases align to TRBD1. The CDR3 runs to 16 residues. V lost 3 bases to trimming and J lost 2 bases; unmatched junction nucleotides: 6. In germline, CDR1 is SEHNR, CDR2 FQNEAQ (reference sequence).

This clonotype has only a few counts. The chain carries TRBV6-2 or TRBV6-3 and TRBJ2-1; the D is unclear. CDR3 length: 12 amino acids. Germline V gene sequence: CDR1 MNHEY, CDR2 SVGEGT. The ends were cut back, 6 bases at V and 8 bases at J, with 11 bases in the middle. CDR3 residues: CASSRALYEQFF. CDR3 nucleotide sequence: TGTGCCAGCAGCCGAGCTCTGTATGAGCAGTTCTTC.

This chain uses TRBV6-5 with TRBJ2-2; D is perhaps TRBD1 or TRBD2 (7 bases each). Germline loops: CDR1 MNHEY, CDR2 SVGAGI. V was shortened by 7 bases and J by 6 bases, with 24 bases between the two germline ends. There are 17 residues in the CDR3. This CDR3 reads CASTKGGGTPGSGELFF. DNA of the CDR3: TGTGCCAGCACCAAGGGAGGGGGCACACCCGGATCCGGGGAGCTGTTTTTT.

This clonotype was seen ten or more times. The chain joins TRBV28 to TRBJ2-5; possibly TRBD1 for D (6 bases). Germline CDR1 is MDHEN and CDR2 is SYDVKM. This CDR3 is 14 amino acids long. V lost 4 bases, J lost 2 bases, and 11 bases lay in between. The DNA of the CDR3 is TGTGCCAGCAGTTCCTGGACAGCACAAGAGACCCAGTACTTC. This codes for CASSSWTAQETQYF. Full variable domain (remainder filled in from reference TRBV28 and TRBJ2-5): DVKVTQSSRYLVKRTGEKVFLECVQDMDHENMFWYRQDPGLGLRLIYFSYDVKMKEKGDIPEGYSVSREKKERFSLILESASTNQTSMYLCASSSWTAQETQYFGPGTRLLVL.

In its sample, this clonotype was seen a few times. The CDR3 reads CASSQDRTAYGYTF. CDR3 DNA sequence: TGTGCCAGCAGCCAAGATAGAACGGCCTATGGCTACACCTTC. The chain employs TRBV3-1 and TRBJ1-2; the D is unclear. The CDR3 sequence is 14 residues long. Germline values: CDR1 LGHDT, CDR2 YNNKEL (reference sequence). Trimming took 0 bases from V and 4 from J, leaving 9 bases between them.

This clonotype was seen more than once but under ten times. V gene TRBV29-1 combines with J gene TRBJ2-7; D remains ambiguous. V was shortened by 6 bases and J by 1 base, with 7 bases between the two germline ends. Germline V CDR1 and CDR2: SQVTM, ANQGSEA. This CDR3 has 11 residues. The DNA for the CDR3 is TGCAGCGTCGACATTTCCTACGAGCAGTACTTC. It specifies CSVDISYEQYF.

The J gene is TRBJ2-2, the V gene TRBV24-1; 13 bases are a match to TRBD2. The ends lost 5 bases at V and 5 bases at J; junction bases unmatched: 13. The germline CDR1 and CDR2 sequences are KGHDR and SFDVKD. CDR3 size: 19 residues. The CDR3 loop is CATSARLTSGRAGTGELFF. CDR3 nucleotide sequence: TGTGCCACCAGTGCAAGACTAACTAGCGGGAGGGCCGGTACCGGGGAGCTGTTTTTT.

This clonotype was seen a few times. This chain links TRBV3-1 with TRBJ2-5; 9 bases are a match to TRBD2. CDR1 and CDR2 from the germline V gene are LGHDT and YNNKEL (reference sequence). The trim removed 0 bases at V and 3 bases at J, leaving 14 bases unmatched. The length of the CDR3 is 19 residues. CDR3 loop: CASSQEGLAGGLHEETQYF. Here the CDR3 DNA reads TGTGCCAGCAGCCAAGAGGGGCTGGCGGGGGGGCTCCACGAAGAGACCCAGTACTTC.

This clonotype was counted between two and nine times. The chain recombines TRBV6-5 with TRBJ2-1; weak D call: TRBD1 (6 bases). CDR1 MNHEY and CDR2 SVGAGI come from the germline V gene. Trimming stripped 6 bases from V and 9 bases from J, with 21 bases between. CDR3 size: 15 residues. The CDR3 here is CASRKQGRAFGEQFF. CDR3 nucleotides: TGTGCCAGCAGGAAACAGGGAAGGGCTTTCGGTGAGCAGTTCTTC.

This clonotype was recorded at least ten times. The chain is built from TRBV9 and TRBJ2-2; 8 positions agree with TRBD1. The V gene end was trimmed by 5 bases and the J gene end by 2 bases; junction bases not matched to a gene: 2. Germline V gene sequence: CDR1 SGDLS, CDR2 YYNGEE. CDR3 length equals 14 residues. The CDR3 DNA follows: TGTGCCAGCAGTCCAGGGGGCAACACCGGGGAGCTGTTTTTT. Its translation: CASSPGGNTGELFF.

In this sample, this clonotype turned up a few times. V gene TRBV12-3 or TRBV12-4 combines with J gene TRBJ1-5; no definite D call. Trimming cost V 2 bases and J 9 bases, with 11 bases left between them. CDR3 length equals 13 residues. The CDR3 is CASSLSGGPPQHF. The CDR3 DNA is TGTGCCAGCAGTTTATCAGGAGGGCCGCCCCAGCATTTT.

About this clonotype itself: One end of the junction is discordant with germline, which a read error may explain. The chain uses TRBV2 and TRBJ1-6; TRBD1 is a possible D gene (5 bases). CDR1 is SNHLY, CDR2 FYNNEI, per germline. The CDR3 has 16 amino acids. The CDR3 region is CASSEDRSSYNTPLHF. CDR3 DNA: TGTGCCAGCAGTGAAGACAGGAGCTCCTATAATACACCCCTCCACTTT.

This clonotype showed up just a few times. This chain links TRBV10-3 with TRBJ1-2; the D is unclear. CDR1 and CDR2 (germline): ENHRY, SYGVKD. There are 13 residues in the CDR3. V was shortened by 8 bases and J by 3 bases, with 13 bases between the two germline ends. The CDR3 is CAISKDGDYGYTF. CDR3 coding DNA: TGTGCCATCTCCAAGGACGGGGACTATGGCTACACCTTC.

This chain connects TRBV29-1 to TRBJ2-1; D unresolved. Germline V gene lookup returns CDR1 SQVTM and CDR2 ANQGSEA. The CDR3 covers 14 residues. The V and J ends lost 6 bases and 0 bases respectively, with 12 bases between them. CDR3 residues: CSVPPPPSYNEQFF. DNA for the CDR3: TGCAGCGTCCCCCCCCCGCCCTCCTACAATGAGCAGTTCTTC.

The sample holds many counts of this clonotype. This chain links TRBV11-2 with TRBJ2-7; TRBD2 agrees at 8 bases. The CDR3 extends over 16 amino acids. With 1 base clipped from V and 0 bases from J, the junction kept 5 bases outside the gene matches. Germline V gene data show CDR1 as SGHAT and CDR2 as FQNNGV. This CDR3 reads CASSLGVSGVSYEQYF. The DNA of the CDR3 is TGTGCCAGCAGCTTAGGCGTTAGCGGGGTCTCCTACGAGCAGTACTTC.

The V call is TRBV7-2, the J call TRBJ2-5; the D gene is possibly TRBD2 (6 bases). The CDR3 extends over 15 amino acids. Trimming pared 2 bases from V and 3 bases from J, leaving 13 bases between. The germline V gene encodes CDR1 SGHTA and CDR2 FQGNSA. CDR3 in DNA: TGTGCCAGCAGCTTAACCAAGACTAGAGAAGAGACCCAGTACTTC. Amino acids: CASSLTKTREETQYF. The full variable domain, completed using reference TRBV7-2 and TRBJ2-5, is GAGVSQSPSNKVTEKGKDVELRCDPISGHTALYWYRQSLGQGLEFLIYFQGNSAPDKSGLPSDRFSAERTGGSVSTLTIQRTQQEDSAVYLCASSLTKTREETQYFGPGTRLLVL.

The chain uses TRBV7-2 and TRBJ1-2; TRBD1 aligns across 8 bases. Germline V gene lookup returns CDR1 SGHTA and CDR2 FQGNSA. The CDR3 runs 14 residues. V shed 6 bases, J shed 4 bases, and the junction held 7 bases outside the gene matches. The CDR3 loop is CASSRPGGGYGYTF. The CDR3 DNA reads TGTGCCAGCAGTCGCCCAGGGGGCGGCTATGGCTACACCTTC. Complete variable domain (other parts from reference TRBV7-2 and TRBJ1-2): GAGVSQSPSNKVTEKGKDVELRCDPISGHTALYWYRQSLGQGLEFLIYFQGNSAPDKSGLPSDRFSAERTGGSVSTLTIQRTQQEDSAVYLCASSRPGGGYGYTFGSGTRLTVV.